This TCR beta chain was captured by sequencing in a study of cytomegalovirus exposure and HLA in healthy donors. This clone occurred once. The V gene lost 0 bases and the J gene lost 1 base, with 3 bases spanning the gap. The CDR3 consists of 13 residues. Germline lookup yields CDR1 SGHTA and CDR2 FQGNSA. PCR involved 60 Vbeta and 13 Jbeta primers. Assay: immunoSEQ multiplex PCR; the TCRdb copy retains only in-frame clones and omits some. Of some 120,000 clones in the sample, 75% to 85% were seen once. The receptor was isolated from a man between 40 and 49 years old in good health and CMV-seronegative. The chain couples TRBV7-2 to TRBJ2-5; D remains ambiguous. The sequenced sample consisted of PBMCs. This CDR3 reads CASSLAFQETQYF. The CDR3 nucleotides read TGTGCCAGCAGCTTAGCCTTCCAAGAGACCCAGTACTTC.